Listed below are T cell receptor beta chains from one sample, sequenced in a study of T-cell memory formation after mild COVID-19. TCRdb processed the 5' RACE reads anew with MiXCR; each CDR3 protein has one entry. This table has 400,000 to 450,000 distinct CDR3 sequences, more than 15% appearing once. Sequencing was done on a sample of PBMCs or a T cell subset sorted from them (not recorded which). The receptors shown here come from a young man who had mild COVID-19 (a few samples of this study predate the infection). Cell type and time point are not known. The CDR3 runs from the conserved cysteine through the conserved F or W. D genes are given only for firm matches. Some rows mark clone size as missing; the rest say once, few, many or name a class of expanded clone.

v_gene,d_gene,abundance,j_gene,CDR3aa,CDR3nt
TRBV15,-,few,TRBJ1-5,CATSREGGNNQPQHF,TGTGCCACCAGCAGAGAGGGCGGGAACAATCAGCCCCAGCATTTT
TRBV9,-,few,TRBJ1-1,CASSPEGWGFDNTEAFF,TGTGCCAGCAGCCCAGAGGGGTGGGGGTTTGACAACACTGAAGCTTTCTTT
TRBV27,TRBD1,-,TRBJ1-5,CASSLGTGNGKPQHF,TGTGCCAGCAGTCTCGGGACAGGGAATGGGAAGCCCCAGCATTTT
TRBV7-2,-,-,TRBJ2-2,CASSRPGNGELFF,TGTGCCAGCAGCCGACCAGGGAACGGGGAGCTGTTTTTT
TRBV7-9,-,few,TRBJ2-3,CASSFPSVSHTDTQYF,TGTGCCAGCAGCTTTCCTAGCGTCTCTCACACAGATACGCAGTATTTT
TRBV5-1,-,few,TRBJ1-6,CASSFGPGGSPLHF,TGCGCCAGCAGCTTCGGCCCCGGCGGTTCACCCCTCCACTTT
TRBV5-6,-,-,TRBJ2-3,CASGDLESTDTQYF,TGTGCCAGCGGTGACTTGGAGAGCACAGATACGCAGTATTTT
TRBV5-1,TRBD1,few,TRBJ1-2,CASSLDTTGGIYGYTF,TGCGCCAGCAGCTTGGATACAACAGGGGGTATCTATGGCTACACCTTC
TRBV20-1,-,-,TRBJ2-1,CSARDSGYSSSYNEQFF,TGCAGTGCTAGAGATTCAGGATATTCGAGCTCCTACAATGAGCAGTTCTTC
TRBV7-2,-,-,TRBJ2-5,CASSSAGLPGGQETQYF,TGTGCCAGCAGCTCCGCCGGTCTACCTGGGGGACAAGAGACCCAGTACTTC
TRBV7-9,-,-,TRBJ1-4,CASSWTEEKLFF,TGTGCCAGCAGCTGGACGGAGGAAAAACTGTTTTTT
TRBV7-2,-,-,TRBJ2-2,CASSFAGGPGELFF,TGTGCCAGCAGCTTTGCCGGGGGACCCGGGGAGCTGTTTTTT
TRBV7-2,-,few,TRBJ1-6,CASSSDSSNSPLHF,TGTGCCAGCAGTTCCGACAGTTCTAATTCACCCCTCCACTTT
TRBV10-3,TRBD1,few,TRBJ1-5,CAITPSDRARNQPQHF,TGTGCCATCACTCCATCTGACAGGGCGCGGAATCAGCCCCAGCATTTT
TRBV5-1,-,once,TRBJ2-7,CASSRGVGYEQYF,TGCGCCAGCAGTAGAGGGGTCGGCTACGAGCAGTACTTC
TRBV7-9,-,-,TRBJ1-1,CASSWGGGEAFF,TGTGCCAGCAGCTGGGGCGGGGGAGAAGCTTTCTTT
TRBV15,-,-,TRBJ2-5,CATSRVGVGETQYF,TGTGCCACCAGCAGAGTCGGAGTTGGCGAGACCCAGTACTTC
TRBV6-2/TRBV6-3,TRBD1,-,TRBJ2-7,CASSSDRGGLEQYF,TGTGCCAGCAGTTCGGACAGGGGGGGATTGGAGCAGTACTTC
TRBV2,-,-,TRBJ2-3,CASSTSPIGAQYF,TGTGCCAGCTCTACGAGCCCCATTGGGGCGCAGTATTTT
TRBV4-3,TRBD1,-,TRBJ2-1,CASSQEATGSNEQFF,TGCGCCAGCAGCCAAGAGGCGACAGGGTCCAATGAGCAGTTCTTC
TRBV5-4,-,-,TRBJ2-3,CASSRDQGPTDTQYF,TGTGCCAGCAGCCGGGATCAGGGCCCCACAGATACGCAGTATTTT
TRBV10-2,-,many,TRBJ2-4,CASSEVRPRRNIQYF,TGCGCCAGCAGTGAGGTGCGCCCGAGGAGAAACATTCAGTACTTC
TRBV12-3/TRBV12-4,-,once,TRBJ1-5,CASSLGQRNQPQHF,TGTGCCAGCAGTTTAGGTCAACGCAATCAGCCCCAGCATTTT
TRBV4-1,-,-,TRBJ2-3,CASSHTFGSGGPEADTKYF,-
TRBV20-1,TRBD2,few,TRBJ2-2,CSARTSGGAGGELFF,TGCAGTGCTAGGACTAGCGGGGGGGCCGGCGGGGAGCTGTTTTTT
TRBV27,-,-,TRBJ1-5,CASSLSVTYSNQPQHF,TGTGCCAGCAGTTTAAGTGTCACGTATAGCAATCAGCCCCAGCATTTT
TRBV12-3/TRBV12-4,TRBD1,few,TRBJ2-5,CASSIHGTGEKTQYF,TGTGCCAGCAGTATACACGGAACAGGGGAGAAGACCCAGTACTTC
TRBV28,TRBD1,few,TRBJ2-4,CASSPLDREMNIQYF,TGTGCCAGCAGCCCCCTCGACAGGGAGATGAACATTCAGTACTTC
TRBV12-3/TRBV12-4,TRBD1,many,TRBJ1-6,CASRRTGANSPLHF,TGTGCCAGCAGAAGGACAGGGGCAAATTCACCCCTCCACTTT
TRBV21-1,-,-,TRBJ1-6,CASSLWDRPGDSPLHF,TGTGCCAGCAGCCTCTGGGACAGGCCCGGAGATTCACCCCTCCACTTT
TRBV29-1,TRBD1,many,TRBJ2-3,CSGEGLQGAGDTQYF,TGCAGCGGCGAGGGTTTGCAGGGGGCAGGGGATACGCAGTATTTT
TRBV24-1,TRBD1,once,TRBJ1-2,CATSDFPGQGAYGYTF,TGTGCCACCAGTGATTTTCCCGGCCAGGGGGCCTATGGCTACACCTTC
TRBV4-3,-,few,TRBJ1-2,CASSLHGSRQSQGYTF,TGCGCCAGCAGCCTTCACGGGTCAAGGCAGAGCCAGGGCTACACCTTC
TRBV12-3/TRBV12-4,-,few,TRBJ2-7,CASSWTAGSEQYF,TGTGCCAGCAGTTGGACAGCCGGTTCCGAGCAGTACTTC
TRBV7-2,-,-,TRBJ1-6,CASSLAVTDPQGTLHF,TGTGCCAGCAGCTTAGCGGTAACTGATCCCCAGGGGACCCTCCACTTT
TRBV7-8,-,many,TRBJ2-1,CASSLDPDRLNNEQFF,TGTGCCAGCAGCTTAGATCCGGACAGACTAAACAATGAGCAGTTCTTC
TRBV4-3,TRBD2,many,TRBJ2-7,CASSQGPLAGSYEQYF,TGCGCCAGCAGCCAAGGCCCCCTAGCGGGGTCCTACGAGCAGTACTTC
TRBV2,-,few,TRBJ1-4,CASSGQEGGKLFF,TGTGCCAGCAGTGGCCAAGAGGGCGGAAAACTGTTTTTT
TRBV7-6,-,few,TRBJ1-5,CASSLEGEGNQPQHF,TGTGCCAGCAGCTTAGAAGGGGAGGGCAATCAGCCCCAGCATTTT
TRBV20-1,TRBD2,few,TRBJ2-5,CSAGPSGGWETQYF,TGCAGTGCTGGCCCTAGCGGGGGTTGGGAGACCCAGTACTTC
TRBV18,-,-,TRBJ2-2,CASSPGGEQLITGELFF,TGTGCCAGCTCACCAGGAGGGGAACAGTTGATCACCGGGGAGCTGTTTTTT
TRBV7-9,-,few,TRBJ2-1,CASSLLANEQFF,TGTGCCAGCAGCCTTCTAGCCAATGAGCAGTTCTTC
TRBV10-3,TRBD2,-,TRBJ2-5,CAISATSGGAARETQYF,TGTGCCATCAGCGCGACTAGCGGGGGGGCCGCACGGGAGACCCAGTACTTC
TRBV7-9,-,-,TRBJ2-1,CASSFRTAYNEQFF,TGTGCCAGCAGTTTTAGGACAGCCTACAATGAGCAGTTCTTC
TRBV5-1,-,-,TRBJ2-2,CASRTGPNTGELFF,TGCGCCAGCAGAACGGGGCCGAACACCGGGGAGCTGTTTTTT
TRBV5-1,-,-,TRBJ2-7,CASSSDAYEQYF,TGCGCCAGCAGCTCCGACGCATACGAGCAGTACTTC
TRBV15,TRBD1,-,TRBJ1-4,CATSREIFGTATEKLFF,TGTGCCACCAGCAGAGAGATCTTCGGGACAGCCACCGAAAAACTGTTTTTT
TRBV10-3,-,many,TRBJ1-1,CAISGTNTEAFF,TGTGCCATCAGCGGGACGAACACTGAAGCTTTCTTT
TRBV20-1,-,few,TRBJ1-2,CSATGGGWGYTF,TGCAGTGCTACTGGGGGGGGATGGGGCTACACCTTC
TRBV9,TRBD1,-,TRBJ2-2,CASSYRGGGELFF,TGTGCCAGCAGCTACAGGGGTGGCGGGGAGCTGTTTTTT
TRBV20-1,-,-,TRBJ2-1,CSARDGDFDNEQFF,TGCAGTGCTAGAGATGGGGACTTTGACAATGAGCAGTTCTTC
TRBV27,-,few,TRBJ2-4,CAVREAKNIQYF,TGTGCCGTCAGGGAGGCCAAAAACATTCAGTACTTC
TRBV20-1,-,-,TRBJ2-2,CSARDLDPTGELFF,TGCAGTGCTAGAGATCTAGACCCCACCGGGGAGCTGTTTTTT
TRBV11-1,TRBD1,-,TRBJ1-1,CASSYRQGSNTEAFF,TGTGCCAGCAGCTACCGACAGGGGTCAAACACTGAAGCTTTCTTT
TRBV6-6,-,-,TRBJ2-3,CASSYSGPPSTDTQYF,TGTGCCAGCAGTTACTCGGGTCCGCCTAGCACAGATACGCAGTATTTT